Below, 5 T cell receptor beta chains from the same sample are listed, as sequenced in a study of Graves' ophthalmopathy and Graves' hyperthyroidism listed by TCRdb under 2018. Sequencing used an Illumina HiSeq 2000. TCR beta CDR3 regions were amplified from RNA transcripts for repertoire sequencing. The first round of RT-PCR was done with HTBI primers and the Qiagen OneStep RT-PCR kit, and was followed by a second round of multiplex PCR, then size selection and purification. TCRdb reanalyzed the raw reads on its own, using fastp at Q25 for trimming and MiXCR for clone calling, and kept in-frame beta chains. Entries that share a CDR3 protein sequence are merged under the most common genes and DNA. The sample includes about 400,000 distinct CDR3 sequences, with around 20% observed a single time. 2.5% to 3.5% of the sample is in the top ten clones. Sequenced input: peripheral blood. The receptors derive from a woman between 18 and 29 years old with stable Graves' hyperthyroidism. Donor details come from another sample of the same person, matched by shared clones.

In its sample, this clonotype was seen many times. The chain couples TRBV10-3 to TRBJ1-1; D is ambiguous. Trimming left V 0 bases short and J 6 bases short, with 14 bases between. This CDR3 is built from 15 residues. The germline CDR1 and CDR2 sequences are ENHRY and SYGVKD. The CDR3 DNA follows: TGTGCCATCAGTGAGTCGGGTCAGATAGACGCTGAAGCTTTCTTT. This codes for CAISESGQIDAEAFF.

The chain uses TRBV5-1 and TRBJ1-1; D is undetermined. The CDR3 is made up of 13 amino acids. Between the trimmed V and J ends, which lost 2 bases and 1 base, there was a span of 6 bases. Germline CDR1 is SGHRS and CDR2 is YFSETQ. CDR3 in DNA: TGCGCCAGCAGCTTTGTAGGGAACACTGAAGCTTTCTTT. Protein: CASSFVGNTEAFF.

The rearrangement joins TRBV5-6 to TRBJ2-1, with 13 bases matching TRBD2. CDR1 SGHDT and CDR2 YYEEEE come from the germline V gene. V gave up 4 bases and J gave up 7 bases; unmatched junction bases: 17. The CDR3 is made up of 19 amino acids. Here the CDR3 DNA reads TGTGCCAGCAGCATACCGGGACTAGCGGGAAGGGCCTTCGGGAATGAGCAGTTCTTC. This encodes CASSIPGLAGRAFGNEQFF.

J is TRBJ2-7 and V is TRBV6-1, with D perhaps given as TRBD1 or TRBD2 (5 bases each). CDR1 MNHNS and CDR2 SASEGT come from the germline V gene. V was shortened by 1 base and J by 0 bases, with 13 bases between the two germline ends. The CDR3 has 16 amino acids. The CDR3 DNA is TGTGCCAGCAGTGAAGAGGGGCAGGGAGTCTCCTACGAGCAGTACTTC. Its translation is CASSEEGQGVSYEQYF.

The rearrangement joins TRBV6-5 to TRBJ1-6; maybe TRBD1 (5 bases). Per the germline V gene, CDR1 is MNHEY and CDR2 is SVGAGI. V was trimmed by 2 bases and J by 0 bases, leaving 11 bases between them. The CDR3 extends over 17 amino acids. The CDR3 loop is CASSYTGPSSYNSPLHF. CDR3 nucleotide sequence: TGTGCCAGCAGTTACACGGGGCCCAGCTCCTATAATTCACCCCTCCACTTT.